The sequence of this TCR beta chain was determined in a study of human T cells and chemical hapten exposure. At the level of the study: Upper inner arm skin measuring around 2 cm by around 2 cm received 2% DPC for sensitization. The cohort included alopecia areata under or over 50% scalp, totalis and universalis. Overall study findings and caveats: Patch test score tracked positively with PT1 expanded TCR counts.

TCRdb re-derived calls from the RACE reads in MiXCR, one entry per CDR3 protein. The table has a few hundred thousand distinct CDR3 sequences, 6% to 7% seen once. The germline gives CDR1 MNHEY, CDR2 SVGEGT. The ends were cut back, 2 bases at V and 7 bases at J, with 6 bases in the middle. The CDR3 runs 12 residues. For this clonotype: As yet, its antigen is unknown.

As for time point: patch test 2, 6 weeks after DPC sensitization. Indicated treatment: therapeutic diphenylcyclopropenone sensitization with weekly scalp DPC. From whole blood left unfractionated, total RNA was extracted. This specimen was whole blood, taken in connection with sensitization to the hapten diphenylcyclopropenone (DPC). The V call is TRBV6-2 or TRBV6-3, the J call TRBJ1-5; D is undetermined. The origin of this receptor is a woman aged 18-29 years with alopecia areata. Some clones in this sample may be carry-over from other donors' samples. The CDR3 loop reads CASSYGFQPQHF. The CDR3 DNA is TGTGCCAGCAGTTACGGGTTCCAGCCCCAGCATTTT.